A selection of T cell receptor beta chains follows, all from one sample in a study of blood T cell repertoires in COVID-19. Produced via immunoSEQ multiplex PCR; TCRdb's table is partial and in-frame only. The sample gives under 60,000 clones, about three quarters of which show up once; about 20% is in the top ten. The sample was peripheral blood. The receptors originated from a human donor with active or convalescent COVID-19. The donor label of this sample is uncertain. CDR3s include the opening cysteine and the closing phenylalanine or tryptophan. The D gene is left open where the match is weak. Size is stated for part of the rows, as once, few or many counts, or as a class when the clone is expanded.

cdr3_nt,cdr3_aa,cdr3_length,v_call,j_call,clone_size,d_call
TGTGCCATCAGTGAGTCCCCGGGACAGGGAGGAAAACTGTTTTTT,CAISESPGQGGKLFF,15,TRBV10-3,TRBJ1-4,-,TRBD1
TGTGCCAGCAGTGAAGCGGGAGGGTTTAATGAGCAGTTCTTC,CASSEAGGFNEQFF,14,TRBV2,TRBJ2-1,-,TRBD2
TGTGCCTGGAGTGTCAGGGGTAATTCACCCCTCCACTTT,CAWSVRGNSPLHF,13,TRBV30,TRBJ1-6,-,-
TGTGCCAGCAGTTACGGGGCTCCCGAGGACAATGAGCAGTTCTTC,CASSYGAPEDNEQFF,15,TRBV6-6,TRBJ2-1,-,-
TGTGCCAGCAGTGAATCAGGGCTTGCGGGAGTCACCGGGGAGCTGTTTTTT,CASSESGLAGVTGELFF,17,TRBV6-1,TRBJ2-2,-,TRBD2
TGTGCCAGCAGCTTGGAGTTGCCTAGCGGGAGAGAGACCCAGTACTTC,CASSLELPSGRETQYF,16,TRBV5-8,TRBJ2-5,-,TRBD2
TGTGCCAGCACCTCGACCGGACTAGTGCTGGCCGGGGAGCTGTTTTTT,CASTSTGLVLAGELFF,16,TRBV6-6,TRBJ2-2,-,TRBD2
TGTGCCAGCAGTCCCTTCGTTCGCCAGGGGTCTAATTCACCCCTCCACTTT,CASSPFVRQGSNSPLHF,17,TRBV27,TRBJ1-6,few,-
TGTGCCAGCAGTTTCAGACAGGGAGAGACCCAGTACTTC,CASSFRQGETQYF,13,TRBV12-3/TRBV12-4,TRBJ2-5,-,TRBD1
TGTGCCAGCAGCTTAGCGACTCGAAGTAGAGACGAGCAGTACTTC,CASSLATRSRDEQYF,15,TRBV7-2,TRBJ2-7,-,-
TGTGCCAGCAGCTTAACGGGGGGACCGGGACCCTACGAGCAGTACTTC,CASSLTGGPGPYEQYF,16,TRBV11-2,TRBJ2-7,-,TRBD2
TGTGCCAGCAGTGAAAGTGGGGCCCGCTGGGGGCATAATGAAAAACTGTTTTTT,CASSESGARWGHNEKLFF,18,TRBV25-1,TRBJ1-4,-,-
TGTGCCACACAAGACGGACTGCTATCCCTTGGCTACACCTTC,CATQDGLLSLGYTF,14,TRBV19,TRBJ1-2,few,-
TGTGCCACCAGCAGCGCGGGCAGCGAGTATTACGAGCAGTACTTC,CATSSAGSEYYEQYF,15,TRBV15,TRBJ2-7,few,-
TGCAGTGCTAGCAGGGCGGGAGGCTACACCTTC,CSASRAGGYTF,11,TRBV20-1,TRBJ1-2,-,-
TGTGCCAGCAGCCAAAACAGGGGGAGTTACTATGGCTACACCTTC,CASSQNRGSYYGYTF,15,TRBV28,TRBJ1-2,-,TRBD1
TGTGCCAGCAGCCCCACTAGCGGGAGGAGGGATGAGCAGTTCTTC,CASSPTSGRRDEQFF,15,TRBV7-3,TRBJ2-1,-,TRBD2
TGTGCCAGCAGCGTACCAGCGGGAGCGACCTACAATGAGCAGTTCTTC,CASSVPAGATYNEQFF,16,TRBV9,TRBJ2-1,few,TRBD2
TGTGCCACCAGCAGAGATCGGCTAGCGGGGGGGAGTGAGCAGTTCTTC,CATSRDRLAGGSEQFF,16,TRBV15,TRBJ2-1,-,TRBD2
TGCGCCAGCAGCCAAAATCCCAGTGCAGGTCAGCCCCAGCATTTT,CASSQNPSAGQPQHF,15,TRBV4-1,TRBJ1-5,-,-
TGTGCCAGTAGTACCAGGTTCCAAGAGACCCAGTACTTC,CASSTRFQETQYF,13,TRBV19,TRBJ2-5,-,-
TGTGCCAGCAGGGTCGGGACAGATAGCGAGCAGTACTTC,CASRVGTDSEQYF,13,TRBV6-5,TRBJ2-7,-,TRBD1
TGCGCCAGCAGCTTGAACAGAAACACTGAAGCTTTCTTT,CASSLNRNTEAFF,13,TRBV5-1,TRBJ1-1,-,-
TGTGCCAGCAGCTTGGGAGGATCCACAGATACGCAGTATTTT,CASSLGGSTDTQYF,14,TRBV5-6,TRBJ2-3,-,-
TGTGCCACCAGTGATTCCGGCGGCTGGTATGACCAAGAGACCCAGTACTTC,CATSDSGGWYDQETQYF,17,TRBV24-1,TRBJ2-5,-,-
TGTGCCAGTAGCTCAATGGGGACTACCGTGAATGAGCAGTTCTTC,CASSSMGTTVNEQFF,15,TRBV7-3,TRBJ2-1,-,TRBD2
TGTGCCACCAGCGGGGGAGTAGCGGGAGGGGGTCAGTTCTTC,CATSGGVAGGGQFF,14,TRBV15,TRBJ2-1,-,TRBD2
TGTGCCTGGAGCCAGCGGGAGGACAATGAGCAGTTCTTC,CAWSQREDNEQFF,13,TRBV30,TRBJ2-1,-,TRBD2
TGTGCCAGTACCCCCTATAGCAATCAGCCCCAGCATTTT,CASTPYSNQPQHF,13,TRBV19,TRBJ1-5,-,-